The 18 T cell receptor beta chains given below trace back to one sample, sequenced in a study of CD8 T cells in ankylosing spondylitis (dated by TCRdb to about 2017). The library was generated by 5' RACE. Sequencing instrument: Illumina HiSeq 2500. TCRdb took the public reads, trimmed them with fastp at Q25, ran MiXCR for clone calling and kept in-frame beta chains. Every CDR3 protein is listed once, alongside the most common genes and DNA of its rows. For this sample there are about 250,000 distinct CDR3 sequences; over 15% appear just once. The top ten clones comprise less than 35% of the sample. The source material was blood, either unsorted or a sorted T cell fraction (not recorded which). Receptor source: a male donor with ankylosing spondylitis or in good health (not recorded which).

The rearrangement uses TRBV27 and TRBJ2-7; D gene unclear. This CDR3 is 14 amino acids long. CDR1 MNHEY and CDR2 SMNVEV come from the germline V gene (reference sequence). V dropped 5 bases and J dropped 4 bases, with 15 bases sitting between them. CDR3: CASSPSVTGYEQYF. In nucleotides, the CDR3 is TGTGCCAGCAGTCCCTCGGTTACTGGTTACGAGCAGTACTTC.

The chain combines TRBV4-1 with TRBJ2-7, with D tentatively TRBD2 (6 bases). The CDR3 is made up of 16 amino acids. The V end lost 0 bases, the J end lost 3 bases, and 15 bases lay between the germline ends. CDR1 is MGHRA, CDR2 YSYEKL, per germline. The DNA of the CDR3 is TGCGCCAGCAGCCAAGACGGGTTCAGGGAGGACTACGAGCAGTACTTC. Protein: CASSQDGFREDYEQYF.

This sequence joins TRBV4-2 and TRBJ2-2; 8 positions match TRBD1. The germline V gene has CDR1 LGHNA and CDR2 YNFKEQ. The CDR3 has 15 amino acids. Germline trimming cut 1 base from V and 6 bases from J; bases unmatched to any gene: 4. DNA for the CDR3: TGTGCCAGCAGCCAAGGTGACAGGGGAGCCGGGGAGCTGTTTTTT. This sequence encodes CASSQGDRGAGELFF.

The rearrangement joins TRBV12-3 or TRBV12-4 to TRBJ2-3, with 12 positions matching TRBD1. V shed 6 bases and J 3 bases; nucleotides not matched to a gene: 1. The CDR3 spans 14 residues. CDR3: CASRGQGATDTQYF. CDR3 bases: TGTGCCAGCAGGGGACAGGGGGCAACAGATACGCAGTATTTT.

The sample holds a few counts of this clonotype. This sequence joins TRBV10-3 and TRBJ2-7; D is unclear. The V end lost 0 bases, the J end lost 3 bases, and 12 bases lay between the germline ends. Looked up from germline, CDR1 is ENHRY and CDR2 is SYGVKD. The CDR3 is 15 residues long. The CDR3 bases are TGTGCCATCAGTGAGTCGCTGGATGGTGTCTACGAGCAGTACTTC. Its translation: CAISESLDGVYEQYF.

The chain recombines TRBV18 with TRBJ1-1; possibly TRBD1 for D (6 bases). Between the trimmed V and J ends, which lost 0 bases and 3 bases, there was a span of 11 bases. Germline-derived CDR1 and CDR2 are KGHSH and LQKENI. The CDR3 spans 15 residues. CDR3 DNA: TGTGCCAGCTCACCACCGGACAGACGAGACACTGAAGCTTTCTTT. It translates to CASSPPDRRDTEAFF.

This clonotype was picked up a small number of times. The V and J genes are TRBV7-2 and TRBJ2-2; 11 bases align to TRBD2. J lost 4 bases, V lost 5 bases, and 6 bases had no gene match. The CDR3 is 16 amino acids. Germline V gives CDR1 SGHTA, CDR2 FQGNSA. This chain's CDR3 is CASSDTSGSSTGELFF. Here the CDR3 DNA reads TGTGCCAGCAGCGATACTAGCGGGAGTTCCACCGGGGAGCTGTTTTTT.

This clonotype was detected only a few times. This chain joins TRBV9 and TRBJ2-3, with TRBD2 matching 7 bases. The CDR3 extends over 16 amino acids. Germline assignment: CDR1 SGDLS and CDR2 YYNGEE. V lost 2 bases to trimming and J lost 2 bases; unmatched junction nucleotides: 8. CDR3 residues: CASSVATSRATDTQYF. DNA of the CDR3: TGTGCCAGCAGCGTGGCGACTAGCAGGGCCACAGATACGCAGTATTTT.

The genes are TRBV7-8 and TRBJ1-1; the D gene is possibly TRBD1 (5 bases). The V and J ends lost 5 bases and 7 bases respectively, with 20 bases between them. The germline gives CDR1 SGHVS, CDR2 FQNEAQ. CDR3 length: 15 amino acids. CDR3 region: CASSSLGQSDDEAFF. The CDR3 nucleotides are TGTGCCAGCAGCAGCCTCGGACAAAGCGACGATGAAGCTTTCTTT.

A few counts support this clonotype. The V gene is TRBV27, the J gene TRBJ1-1; D is undetermined. Trimming stripped 4 bases from V and 6 bases from J, with 9 bases between. Germline V gene lookup returns CDR1 MNHEY and CDR2 SMNVEV (reference sequence). The CDR3 has 12 amino acids. The CDR3: CASSSGSAEAFF. The CDR3 region has the DNA TGTGCCAGCAGTTCGGGGAGTGCTGAAGCTTTCTTT.

Ten or more counts support this clonotype. The chain uses TRBV27 and TRBJ2-5, with 9 bases matching TRBD1. CDR1 and CDR2 from the germline V gene are MNHEY and SMNVEV (reference sequence). The CDR3 loop spans 15 amino acids. The V gene end was trimmed by 2 bases and the J gene end by 5 bases; junction bases not matched to a gene: 6. As DNA, the CDR3 is TGTGCCAGCAGTTTAAGCTCAGGACAGGGGGAGACCCAGTACTTC. The encoded protein is CASSLSSGQGETQYF.

Many counts were recorded for this clonotype. The chain carries TRBV29-1 and TRBJ1-2; D uncertain. The CDR3 covers 13 residues. The V end was cut by 2 bases, the J end by 4 bases, with 11 bases between. Germline-derived CDR1 and CDR2 are SQVTM and ANQGSEA. CDR3 DNA sequence: TGCAGCGTTGAAACGGCAGAAAGCTATGGCTACACCTTC. Its protein is CSVETAESYGYTF.

This chain uses TRBV12-3 or TRBV12-4 with TRBJ2-5; D call uncertain. The V and J ends lost 6 bases and 8 bases respectively, with 13 bases between them. The CDR3 spans 12 residues. CDR3 sequence reads: CASSPPQATQYF. The CDR3 coding sequence is TGTGCCAGCAGCCCCCCCCAGGCCACCCAGTACTTC.

Note on this clonotype: Sequence at one end of the junction differs from germline and may be a read error. The rearrangement uses TRBV7-7 and TRBJ2-3; D is uncertain. Germline V gene sequence: CDR1 SSHAT, CDR2 FNYEAQ (reference sequence). The CDR3 sequence is 15 residues long. The CDR3 DNA follows: TGTGCTAGCAGCTTAACGGAGTACGGCACAGATACGCAGTATTTT. Translation gives CASSLTEYGTDTQYF.

A few counts support this clonotype. The genes are TRBV4-3 and TRBJ2-3; TRBD2 matches at 13 bases. Per the germline V gene, CDR1 is LGHNA and CDR2 is YSLEER. Germline trimming cut 3 bases from V and 6 bases from J; bases unmatched to any gene: 9. This CDR3 contains 17 residues. CDR3 region: CASSQERLAGGRDTQYF. Written as DNA, the CDR3 is TGCGCCAGCAGCCAGGAAAGACTAGCGGGAGGCAGGGATACGCAGTATTTT.

The V call is TRBV14, the J call TRBJ1-2; the D gene is possibly TRBD1 (5 bases). CDR3 length: 16 amino acids. Germline V gives CDR1 SGHDN, CDR2 FVKESK. V dropped 0 bases and J dropped 5 bases, with 16 bases sitting between them. This chain's CDR3 is CASSQDWSRDRYGYTF. The CDR3 DNA follows: TGTGCCAGCAGCCAAGATTGGAGCAGGGATCGGTATGGCTACACCTTC.

This clonotype has only a few counts. The gene calls are TRBV11-2 and TRBJ2-3; tentatively, D is TRBD1 or TRBD2 (5 bases each). Trimming removed 1 base from V and 0 bases from J, with 11 bases in between. The CDR3 length is 16 residues. Germline lookup yields CDR1 SGHAT and CDR2 FQNNGV. CDR3 nucleotides: TGTGCCAGCAGCTTAGTGTTCGGGGCTAGCACAGATACGCAGTATTTT. Translating gives CASSLVFGASTDTQYF.

V is TRBV4-1 and J is TRBJ2-7, with 11 nucleotides matching TRBD2. This CDR3 comprises 15 residues. The germline gives CDR1 MGHRA, CDR2 YSYEKL. V gave up 2 bases and J gave up 0 bases; unmatched junction bases: 0. The CDR3 bases are TGCGCCAGCAGCCAAACTAGCGGGGGCTCCTACGAGCAGTACTTC. The encoded protein is CASSQTSGGSYEQYF.